This T cell receptor beta chain was retrieved from a study of T cells in Graves' hyperthyroidism and ophthalmopathy. General study results and limits: Most expanded thyroid clonotypes above 0.001 also appeared in blood.

The CDR3 regions of TCR beta were amplified from RNA transcripts. The HTBI set primed first-round TCR CDR3 RT-PCR. TCRdb reprocessed the multiplex PCR reads with MiXCR, giving one entry per CDR3 protein. The table lists 600,000 to 850,000 distinct CDR3 sequences, around a sixth of them singletons. To note about this clonotype: As yet, its antigen is unknown. Given a much more abundant clone one base away, this may be a read error.

The sequenced material came from blood. The TCR was taken from a woman aged 50 to 60 with Graves' hyperthyroidism that later progressed to Graves' ophthalmopathy.

CDR3 loop: CASSQDSSRGEAFF. Here the CDR3 DNA reads TGTGCCAGCAGCCAAGACAGTTCCAGAGGGGAAGCTTTCTTT. The V and J genes are TRBV3-1 and TRBJ1-1; no reliable D call. Per germline, CDR1 LGHDT and CDR2 YNNKEL (reference sequence). The CDR3 runs to 14 residues. Between the trimmed V and J ends, which lost 0 bases and 8 bases, there was a span of 13 bases.